The clone carrying this TCR beta chain was recorded many times. Its antigen remains unknown. This entry belongs to a study of T cell repertoires in cytomegalovirus infection. Background on the study: Well-studied HLA-B-restricted CMV epitopes were used in the study alongside recently identified HLA-C-restricted ones. Indicated by public TCR beta signatures were CMV infection and matching HLA type. General observations from the study: Predominance within the ex vivo response was attributable to HLA-C-restricted CMV-specific TCR beta clonotypes. Summed frequency of shared TCR beta families picked out CMV carriers who also had the relevant HLA.

TCRdb re-derived calls from the reads in MiXCR, one entry per CDR3 protein. This table holds some 940,000 distinct CDR3 sequences, around 32% found once. The CDR3 is made up of 14 amino acids. The V and J ends lost 7 bases and 0 bases respectively, with 12 bases between them. Germline CDR1 is LNHDA and CDR2 is SQIVND (reference sequence). The chain is built from TRBV19 and TRBJ1-1, with D unresolved. Source: cultured CD8+ T cells from PBMCs, taken from culture after CMV antigen stimulation. This receptor was taken from a human donor in good health (CMV status not recorded). Some clones in this sample may be carry-over from other donors' samples. CDR3 residues: CASTLNNMNTEAFF. The CDR3 DNA sequence: TGTGCCAGTACCCTGAATAATATGAACACTGAAGCTTTCTTT.